Each of the 23 T cell receptor beta chains below was sequenced from the same sample in a study of cytomegalovirus exposure and HLA in healthy donors (TCRdb year 2017). The protocol used for the library was the immunoSEQ multiplex PCR assay. For the multiplex PCR, a mixture combining 60 forward primers for TCR Vbeta segments and 13 reverse primers for TCR Jbeta segments was used. What TCRdb holds here is the immuneACCESS table cut down to in-frame rearrangements. Part of the clones is not present; checked against another copy, under half of the missing clones reflect an unresolved V gene, and the others are unexplained. This sample's records show 75,000 to 85,000 clones. 0.45% to 0.7% of the sample is held by the ten biggest clonotypes. The source material was PBMCs. These receptors all come from a man aged 50-59 years in good health and CMV-seronegative.

The chain couples TRBV6-5 to TRBJ1-1, with a weak D call TRBD1 (5 bases). V lost 2 bases, J lost 8 bases, and 15 bases lay in between. The CDR3 contains 14 residues. Germline values: CDR1 MNHEY, CDR2 SVGAGI. CDR3 residues: CASSYGQGKIEAFF. The CDR3 DNA reads as TGTGCCAGCAGTTACGGTCAGGGAAAAATAGAAGCTTTCTTT.

This sequence joins TRBV6-5 and TRBJ2-7, with 7 nucleotides matching TRBD2. The germline V gene has CDR1 MNHEY and CDR2 SVGAGI. The CDR3 sequence is 15 residues long. V was pared by 0 bases and J by 0 bases, with 2 bases of the junction left unmatched. The CDR3 coding sequence is TGTGCCAGCAGTTACTCGGGGGGGGACTCCTACGAGCAGTACTTC. It yields the protein CASSYSGGDSYEQYF.

As to this clone: One end of the junction fails to match germline, which may point to a read error. This chain uses TRBV19 with TRBJ1-2, with D unresolved. Germline CDR1 and CDR2: LNHDA and SQIVND (reference sequence). This CDR3 has 16 amino acids. The CDR3 reads CAGSLVEGLGNYGYTF. In DNA, the CDR3 is TGTGCCGGTAGCCTTGTTGAGGGTCTCGGCAACTATGGCTACACCTTC.

V is TRBV2 and J is TRBJ1-5; D is unclear. The V and J ends lost 5 bases and 4 bases respectively, with 12 bases between them. Germline loops: CDR1 SNHLY, CDR2 FYNNEI. The CDR3 has 14 amino acids. The CDR3: CASSTIRENQPQHF. CDR3 sequence (DNA): TGTGCCAGCAGTACAATACGGGAGAATCAGCCCCAGCATTTT.

The chain employs TRBV18 and TRBJ2-2; D is uncertain. Germline V lookup: CDR1 KGHSH, CDR2 LQKENI. The CDR3 runs to 16 residues. V was trimmed by 1 base and J by 0 bases, leaving 9 bases between them. DNA for the CDR3: TGTGCCAGCTCACCACGGGCAGGCTCGAACACCGGGGAGCTGTTTTTT. It specifies CASSPRAGSNTGELFF.

The chain is built from TRBV9 and TRBJ2-1; 9 bases fit TRBD2. Germline loops: CDR1 SGDLS, CDR2 YYNGEE. Losses at the gene ends were 5 bases for V and 9 bases for J; bases not matched to a gene: 12. This CDR3 has 15 residues. The CDR3, as DNA: TGTGCCAGCAGACCCGGGACTAGCATTAAGGGTGAGCAGTTCTTC. Protein sequence: CASRPGTSIKGEQFF.

This rearrangement joins TRBV2 to TRBJ2-2; D perhaps matches TRBD2 (6 bases). This CDR3 spans 14 amino acids. CDR1 is SNHLY and CDR2 is FYNNEI in the germline V gene. V lost 6 bases to trimming and J lost 2 bases, with 10 bases between them. CDR3 nucleotides: TGTGCCAGCAGCGCCGGGACTAACACCGGGGAGCTGTTTTTT. It encodes CASSAGTNTGELFF.

This chain joins TRBV7-8 and TRBJ2-4; D is perhaps TRBD1 (6 bases). CDR1 is SGHVS, CDR2 FQNEAQ, per germline. The germline V and J ends were trimmed by 0 bases and 15 bases, with 12 bases remaining between them. CDR3 size: 12 residues. Here the CDR3 reads CASSLATGTRYF. CDR3 DNA sequence: TGTGCCAGCAGCTTAGCGACAGGCACACGGTACTTC.

The J gene is TRBJ1-5, the V gene TRBV29-1; no clear D. The CDR3 runs to 14 residues. From germline, CDR1 is SQVTM and CDR2 ANQGSEA. V was trimmed by 4 bases and J by 4 bases, leaving 14 bases between them. CDR3 region: CSVVDGSSNQPQHF. CDR3 nucleotides: TGCAGCGTTGTGGACGGGAGTTCTAATCAGCCCCAGCATTTT.

J is TRBJ2-2 and V is TRBV9; tentatively, D is TRBD1 (6 bases). The CDR3 totals 16 residues. V was shortened by 0 bases and J by 5 bases, with 14 bases between the two germline ends. Germline CDR1 and CDR2: SGDLS and YYNGEE. The CDR3 is CASSVEQGRGTGELFF. The CDR3 DNA is TGTGCCAGCAGCGTAGAACAGGGCAGAGGGACCGGGGAGCTGTTTTTT.

The chain joins TRBV6-1 to TRBJ1-5, with a tentative D call TRBD1 (5 bases). The CDR3 covers 14 residues. Trimming left V 6 bases short and J 7 bases short, with 16 bases between. Per germline, CDR1 MNHNS and CDR2 SASEGT. The CDR3 nucleotides are TGTGCCAGCAGCGACGGAGGGGTTCGGCAGCCCCAGCATTTT. Its translation is CASSDGGVRQPQHF.

CDR3 DNA: TGTGCCAGCAGGGTGGGCCTTACAACTAATGAAAAACTGTTTTTT. Translated, it gives CASRVGLTTNEKLFF. V is TRBV2 and J is TRBJ1-4, with no clear D. The germline V gene encodes CDR1 SNHLY and CDR2 FYNNEI. Deletions cut 6 bases from V and 0 bases from J, with 11 bases between. The CDR3 has 15 amino acids.

The rearrangement uses TRBV6-5 and TRBJ2-7, with D tentatively TRBD1 (6 bases). Trimming cost V 5 bases and J 4 bases, with 12 bases left between them. CDR3 length: 13 residues. Germline CDR1 MNHEY, CDR2 SVGAGI. CDR3 in DNA: TGTGCCAGCAGTGTTGAGACAGGATACGAGCAGTACTTC. Translation gives CASSVETGYEQYF.

This chain links TRBV6-6 with TRBJ1-4; TRBD1 matches 7 bases. Germline CDR1 is MNHNY and CDR2 is SVGAGI (reference sequence). The length of the CDR3 is 13 residues. V shed 8 bases, J shed 8 bases, and the junction held 8 bases outside the gene matches. CDR3 region: CASGTASREKLFF. The CDR3 DNA reads TGTGCCAGCGGGACAGCCTCTCGGGAAAAACTGTTTTTT.

The chain employs TRBV30 and TRBJ2-3, with 9 positions matching TRBD2. V was clipped by 0 bases and J by 5 bases; unmatched bases: 3. Germline loops: CDR1 GTSNPN, CDR2 SVGIG (reference sequence). This CDR3 is 14 amino acids long. The CDR3 region has the DNA TGTGCCTGGAGTGTTGGCGGGAGGGGAGATACGCAGTATTTT. Its translation is CAWSVGGRGDTQYF.

The rearrangement uses TRBV25-1 and TRBJ2-3; D is possibly TRBD2 (5 bases). The V gene lost 3 bases and the J gene lost 4 bases, with 8 bases spanning the gap. Germline loops: CDR1 MGHDK, CDR2 SYGVNS. This CDR3 comprises 13 residues. CDR3 sequence reads: CASSDTRADTQYF. CDR3 in DNA: TGTGCCAGCAGTGATACTAGAGCAGATACGCAGTATTTT.

The V gene is TRBV5-1, the J gene TRBJ2-2; D is unresolved. Germline V gives CDR1 SGHRS, CDR2 YFSETQ. The V and J ends lost 0 bases and 4 bases respectively, with 13 bases between them. CDR3 size: 16 residues. CDR3 bases: TGCGCCAGCAGCTTGGGGTCTAGTAGTTTCACCGGGGAGCTGTTTTTT. This codes for CASSLGSSSFTGELFF.

The V and J genes are TRBV18 and TRBJ1-2; a possible D gene is TRBD1 (6 bases). Germline CDR1 reads KGHSH; CDR2 reads LQKENI. Trimming removed 4 bases from V and 8 bases from J, with 14 bases in between. This CDR3 has 13 amino acids. In DNA form, the CDR3 reads TGTGCCAGCTCACAGGACAGTGTGAGGGGCTACACCTTC. This translates into CASSQDSVRGYTF.

This chain connects TRBV6-5 to TRBJ1-5, with 10 positions matching TRBD1. The CDR3 runs to 14 residues. Germline CDR1 reads MNHEY; CDR2 reads SVGAGI. The V and J ends lost 6 bases and 5 bases, in that order; junction bases with no gene match: 4. CDR3 DNA: TGTGCCAGCAGCTGGGACAGGGGATATCAGCCCCAGCATTTT. Protein product: CASSWDRGYQPQHF.

The chain couples TRBV10-3 to TRBJ2-5; TRBD2 is a possible D gene (7 bases). CDR3 size: 15 residues. CDR1 and CDR2 from the germline V gene are ENHRY and SYGVKD. Trimming took off 2 bases at V and 2 bases at J, with 12 bases between the two ends. For the CDR3, the DNA is TGTGCCATCAGTGAGGCGGGGGCCTCTCAAGAGACCCAGTACTTC. Encoded protein: CAISEAGASQETQYF.

CDR3 sequence: CASSWEQGIEQFF. In DNA, the CDR3 is TGCGCCAGCAGCTGGGAACAGGGGATTGAGCAGTTCTTC. The chain recombines TRBV5-1 with TRBJ2-1; 7 positions match TRBD1. V lost 3 bases and J lost 9; bases outside the gene matches: 6. This CDR3 spans 13 amino acids. The germline gives CDR1 SGHRS, CDR2 YFSETQ.

V is TRBV2 and J is TRBJ2-7; D gene ambiguous. This CDR3 has 11 amino acids. V was clipped by 3 bases and J by 7 bases, with 7 bases between them. Germline assignment: CDR1 SNHLY and CDR2 FYNNEI. The CDR3 DNA reads as TGTGCCAGCAGTGATTTACAGGAGCAGTACTTC. This encodes CASSDLQEQYF.

The chain has TRBV5-1 and TRBJ1-1, with D perhaps TRBD1 (6 bases). V lost 4 bases and J lost 0, with 13 bases in between. The germline CDR1 and CDR2 sequences are SGHRS and YFSETQ. This CDR3 region has 15 residues. The CDR3 spells CASSTLQGMNTEAFF. DNA for the CDR3: TGCGCCAGCAGCACTTTACAGGGAATGAACACTGAAGCTTTCTTT. Using reference TRBV5-1 and TRBJ1-1 for the parts outside the CDR3, the full variable domain is KAGVTQTPRYLIKTRGQQVTLSCSPISGHRSVSWYQQTPGQGLQFLFEYFSETQRNKGNFPGRFSGRQFSNSRSEMNVSTLELGDSALYLCASSTLQGMNTEAFFGQGTRLTVV.